A selection of T cell receptor beta chains follows, all from one sample in a study of shared T cell receptors in the human thymus. The protocol was immunoSEQ multiplex PCR, while the TCRdb copy is restricted to in-frame clones and leaves out a portion. The table has almost 550,000 clones, about four fifths seen once. In addition, the sample was reused for a study of human thymus T cells.

Sequencing was performed on thymocytes. These receptors all come from a boy under two years old with a congenital heart defect. Both conserved end residues are part of each CDR3. D genes are given only for firm matches. The listing skips clone size in some rows; elsewhere it reads once, few, many or a size class.

clone size | J gene | D gene | V gene | CDR3 DNA | CDR3 protein
few | TRBJ2-1 | TRBD1 | TRBV10-1 | TGCGCCAGCAGTGGACGGGACAGGGCTGAGCAGTTCTTC | CASSGRDRAEQFF
NA | TRBJ2-5 | TRBD2 | TRBV12-5 | TGTGCTAGTGCGAGTAGCGGCGGGAGGTACCAAGAGACCCAGTACTTC | CASASSGGRYQETQYF
NA | TRBJ2-7 | TRBD1 | TRBV28 | TGTGCCAGCAGTCCATTCAACAGGGGGAGGACCTACGAGCAGTACTTC | CASSPFNRGRTYEQYF
NA | TRBJ1-3 | NA | TRBV19 | TGTGCCAGTAGTATGGAGAACGGGGGCTCTGGAAACACCATATATTTT | CASSMENGGSGNTIYF
NA | TRBJ2-2 | NA | TRBV21-1 | TGTGCCAGCACCCTCCAAGCGGGGGCGAACACCGGGGAGCTGTTTTTT | CASTLQAGANTGELFF
few | TRBJ2-7 | TRBD1 | TRBV4-3 | TGCGCCAGCAGCCATCATGCCCGGACAGGTATCTACGAGCAGTACTTC | CASSHHARTGIYEQYF
few | TRBJ2-2 | TRBD2 | TRBV4-2 | TGTGCCAGCAGCCCTGGACTAGCTAAGCCCGGGGAGCTGTTTTTT | CASSPGLAKPGELFF
NA | TRBJ1-5 | TRBD1 | TRBV19 | TGTGCCAGTGGTCCCAAAGGGGGCGCACTGTCCAATCAGCCCCAGCATTTT | CASGPKGGALSNQPQHF
once | TRBJ2-7 | TRBD2 | TRBV28 | TGTGCCAGCAGTCCTCCCGCGGGAGGCTACGAGCAGTACTTC | CASSPPAGGYEQYF
once | TRBJ2-7 | NA | TRBV19 | TGTGCCAGTAGTATGTCGTCCTACGAGCAGTACTTC | CASSMSSYEQYF
NA | TRBJ2-7 | NA | TRBV27 | TGTGCCAGCAGTTTATCCGGGGGAGGCGGCCACGAGCAGTACTTC | CASSLSGGGGHEQYF
NA | TRBJ2-1 | NA | TRBV6-1 | TGTGCCAGCAGTGAAGCGGGGGAGGAGGCGAGGATGAATGAGCAGTTCTTC | CASSEAGEEARMNEQFF
NA | TRBJ2-7 | NA | TRBV30 | TGTGCCTGGAGCGAAACCGGGACTGTTTCCTACGAGCAGTACTTC | CAWSETGTVSYEQYF
once | TRBJ2-2 | TRBD2 | TRBV7-9 | TGTGCCAGCAGCCAGCCGGGACTAGCGAACACCGGGGAGCTGTTTTTT | CASSQPGLANTGELFF
NA | TRBJ2-1 | NA | TRBV2 | TGTGCCAGCAGTGGGACTACAAGCAATAATGAGCAGTTCTTC | CASSGTTSNNEQFF
NA | TRBJ2-1 | NA | TRBV6-5 | TGTGCCAGCGCTCAAGGGGGCTACAATGAGCAGTTCTTC | CASAQGGYNEQFF
NA | TRBJ2-7 | NA | TRBV18 | TGTGCCAGCACCAGCGCGGAGGTATTCGAGCAGTACTTC | CASTSAEVFEQYF
NA | TRBJ2-5 | TRBD2 | TRBV6-5 | TGTGCCAGCAGTTCCGTGGGACTAGCGGGCCAAGAGACCCAGTACTTC | CASSSVGLAGQETQYF
once | TRBJ2-7 | TRBD2 | TRBV7-6 | TGTGCCAGCAGCTTAATAGCGGGAGGACCCTACGAGCAGTACTTC | CASSLIAGGPYEQYF
NA | TRBJ2-1 | TRBD1 | TRBV18 | TGTGCCAGCTCACCTGGGACAGGGGGCCTGAGTGAGCAGTTCTTC | CASSPGTGGLSEQFF
NA | TRBJ1-4 | TRBD1 | TRBV13 | TGTGCCAGCAGCCCTCAGGAGACAGGGGTGACTAATGAAAAACTGTTTTTT | CASSPQETGVTNEKLFF
few | TRBJ2-1 | TRBD2 | TRBV5-6 | TGTGCCAGCAGCTTGGGGAATGCGGGACTATCCTCGTACAATGAGCAGTTCTTC | CASSLGNAGLSSYNEQFF
NA | TRBJ1-5 | NA | TRBV19 | TGTGCCAGTAGTTCGGTGGGGAGTCAAAATCAGCCCCAGCATTTT | CASSSVGSQNQPQHF
NA | TRBJ2-2 | NA | TRBV5-6 | TGTGCCAGCAGCCAGGGTGTCGGCGTGACGGCCCGTCGCACCGGGGAGCTGTTTTTT | CASSQGVGVTARRTGELFF
NA | TRBJ2-2 | NA | TRBV4-3 | TGCGCCAGCAGCCAATTAGCGGCCGCCGGGGAGCTGTTTTTT | CASSQLAAAGELFF
NA | TRBJ2-7 | TRBD1 | TRBV2 | TGTGCCAGCAGTGGACAGGGAACGCCCTACGAGCAGTACTTC | CASSGQGTPYEQYF
few | TRBJ1-2 | NA | TRBV25-1 | TGTGCCAGCAGTGAACCCGGGGATGGCTACACCTTC | CASSEPGDGYTF
NA | TRBJ2-3 | NA | TRBV19 | TGTGCCAGTAGTAGGAAGGGAGGCACAGATACGCAGTATTTT | CASSRKGGTDTQYF
NA | TRBJ1-1 | TRBD1 | TRBV4-1 | TGCGCCGGATCACGGACAGGAATGATCACTGAAGCCTTCTTT | CAGSRTGMITEAFF
NA | TRBJ2-6 | TRBD1 | TRBV5-6 | TGTGCCAGCAGCTTCGCTGGGGACAGGGAACTCTCTGGGGCCAACGTCCTGACTTTC | CASSFAGDRELSGANVLTF